This entry lists 4 T cell receptor beta chains sequenced from one sample in a study of shared clonotypes between healthy human individuals. Sequencing was performed with immunoSEQ multiplex PCR; in TCRdb, only in-frame clones are kept and a portion is missing. Altogether about 1 million clones are present, around 76% being singletons, with the ten largest covering 1.4%. The material sequenced was memory CD4+ T cells sorted from blood. Subset defined: CD45RA-negative fraction. The origin of the receptors is a man younger than 30 in good health.

The V gene is TRBV7-9, the J gene TRBJ1-6, with D possibly TRBD1 on 5 matching bases. Trimming shortened V by 1 base and J by 7 bases, and 8 bases separated the two germline ends. Germline assignment: CDR1 SEHNR and CDR2 FQNEAQ (reference sequence). The CDR3 has 14 residues. The CDR3 bases are TGTGCCAGCAGCTTAGAGACAGAGAATTCACCCCTCCACTTT. It translates to CASSLETENSPLHF.

This chain connects TRBV7-8 to TRBJ2-1; 13 bases align to TRBD2. Germline CDR1 SGHVS, CDR2 FQNEAQ. Trimming took 2 bases from V and 5 from J; bases not matched to a gene: 9. This CDR3 region has 18 residues. This CDR3 is CASSLFGTSGRVNNEQFF. CDR3 nucleotides: TGTGCCAGCAGCTTATTTGGTACTAGCGGGAGGGTCAACAATGAGCAGTTCTTC. Supplemented by reference TRBV7-8 and TRBJ2-1, the full variable domain reads GAGVSQSPRYKVAKRGQDVALRCDPISGHVSLFWYQQALGQGPEFLTYFQNEAQLDKSGLPSDRFFAERPEGSVSTLKIQRTQQEDSAVYLCASSLFGTSGRVNNEQFFGPGTRLTVL.

The chain has TRBV19 and TRBJ2-2; TRBD1 matches 8 bases. The CDR3 runs to 15 residues. V gave up 5 bases and J gave up 4 bases; unmatched junction bases: 6. Per germline, CDR1 LNHDA and CDR2 SQIVND (reference sequence). The CDR3 coding sequence is TGTGCCAGTAGTCCCGACAGGGGAGGCACCGGGGAGCTGTTTTTT. It codes for CASSPDRGGTGELFF.

A single count supports this clone. The chain has TRBV5-1 and TRBJ1-2; TRBD1 aligns across 11 bases. This CDR3 comprises 15 residues. Trimming at V came to 3 bases and at J to 8 bases, leaving 9 bases not matched to a gene. Germline values: CDR1 SGHRS, CDR2 YFSETQ. DNA of the CDR3: TGCGCCAGCAGCTCTCGGACAGGGGGCGACGGCGGCTACACCTTC. Protein product: CASSSRTGGDGGYTF.